Listed below are T cell receptor beta chains from one sample, sequenced in a study of cytomegalovirus exposure and HLA in healthy donors. Profiled with immunoSEQ multiplex PCR; TCRdb holds only in-frame clones, not every one. The sample gives 80,000 to 100,000 clones, 70% to 75% of which show up once; more than 15% is in the top ten. The sequencing input was PBMCs. The receptor set was obtained from a woman aged 18-35 years in good health and CMV-seropositive. Both conserved end residues are part of each CDR3. The order of the fields is clone size, V gene, D gene, J gene, CDR3 protein, CDR3 DNA. A D gene is named only where the DNA matches it firmly. Where a row states a size, it is once, few, many or the class of an expanded clone; other rows omit it.

.	TRBV5-4	TRBD1	TRBJ2-3	CASSSRQGRGTDTQYF	TGTGCCAGCAGCTCTCGACAGGGACGAGGCACAGATACGCAGTATTTT
.	TRBV5-5	TRBD2	TRBJ2-3	CASSPLAGGTDTQYF	TGTGCCAGCAGCCCCCTAGCGGGAGGCACAGATACGCAGTATTTT
.	TRBV7-3	.	TRBJ2-7	CASSKQGHYEQYF	TGTGCCAGCAGCAAACAGGGCCACTACGAGCAGTACTTC
.	TRBV28	TRBD1	TRBJ1-1	CASSFLTGAGTEAFF	TGTGCCAGCAGTTTCCTGACAGGGGCGGGTACTGAAGCTTTCTTT
.	TRBV9	.	TRBJ2-7	CASSVRELSYEQYF	TGTGCCAGCAGCGTCCGGGAGCTCTCCTACGAGCAGTACTTC
.	TRBV21-1	.	TRBJ2-2	CASTPPDDRATGELFF	TGTGCCAGCACCCCGCCTGATGACAGAGCCACCGGGGAGCTGTTTTTT
.	TRBV9	.	TRBJ1-5	CASSVGGARDQPQHF	TGTGCCAGCAGCGTAGGTGGGGCTCGGGATCAGCCCCAGCATTTT
.	TRBV13	.	TRBJ2-7	CASSLRPPELPSYEQYF	TGTGCCAGCAGCTTGAGACCCCCGGAGCTGCCATCCTACGAGCAGTACTTC
few	TRBV5-4	TRBD2	TRBJ2-1	CASSLGGRVGNEQFF	TGTGCCAGCAGCTTGGGGGGGAGGGTGGGGAATGAGCAGTTCTTC
once	TRBV5-6	TRBD1	TRBJ1-2	CASSSTRDRSYGYTF	TGTGCCAGCAGCTCGACCCGGGACAGGAGCTATGGCTACACCTTC
.	TRBV28	.	TRBJ1-2	CASSLFSGAAGYTF	TGTGCCAGCAGTTTATTCTCAGGGGCGGCTGGCTACACCTTC
.	TRBV7-6	TRBD1	TRBJ1-2	CASSSGQGIYGYTF	TGTGCCAGCAGCTCTGGACAGGGAATCTATGGCTACACCTTC
once	TRBV18	.	TRBJ2-3	CASLTRTILPDTQYF	TGTGCCAGCCTCACTAGGACCATCCTTCCAGATACGCAGTATTTT
.	TRBV6-1	.	TRBJ2-2	CASSARLGAREGGELFF	TGTGCCAGCAGTGCTCGTTTGGGGGCGAGGGAAGGCGGGGAGCTGTTTTTT
few	TRBV29-1	TRBD1	TRBJ1-5	CSVVEGAVWSNQPQHF	TGCAGCGTTGTCGAGGGGGCGGTTTGGAGCAATCAGCCCCAGCATTTT
once	TRBV5-4	TRBD2	TRBJ2-5	CASSPGLAGGQWETQYF	TGTGCCAGCAGCCCTGGACTAGCGGGGGGACAGTGGGAGACCCAGTACTTC
.	TRBV6-1	TRBD2	TRBJ2-1	CASSWTSGKGEQFF	TGTGCCAGCAGCTGGACTAGCGGGAAAGGTGAGCAGTTCTTC
.	TRBV28	.	TRBJ1-5	CASSPSTDQPQHF	TGTGCCAGCAGTCCGTCGACTGATCAGCCCCAGCATTTT
.	TRBV5-4	TRBD2	TRBJ2-7	CASSLRLRGGEEQYF	TGTGCCAGCAGCTTGCGCCTGCGCGGGGGGGAAGAGCAGTACTTC
.	TRBV5-8	TRBD1	TRBJ2-2	CASSLGDRDAGELFF	TGTGCCAGCAGCTTGGGGGACAGGGATGCCGGGGAGCTGTTTTTT
.	TRBV4-2	TRBD1	TRBJ1-5	CASSHGTDSNQPQHF	TGTGCCAGCAGCCATGGGACAGATAGCAATCAGCCCCAGCATTTT
.	TRBV6-1	TRBD1	TRBJ1-5	CASRGQIGQPQHF	TGTGCCAGCAGGGGACAGATAGGTCAGCCCCAGCATTTT
.	TRBV7-6	.	TRBJ2-7	CASSDDIYEQYF	TGTGCCAGCAGCGACGACATATACGAGCAGTACTTC
.	TRBV6-5	.	TRBJ2-7	CASSQPGKGQYF	TGTGCCAGCAGTCAGCCCGGGAAAGGGCAGTACTTC
.	TRBV5-1	TRBD2	TRBJ2-7	CASSVDPGLASEQYF	TGCGCCAGCAGCGTCGACCCGGGACTAGCTTCCGAGCAGTACTTC
.	TRBV11-2	.	TRBJ2-2	CASSVSITGELFF	TGTGCCAGCAGCGTCAGTATCACCGGGGAGCTGTTTTTT
.	TRBV2	TRBD1	TRBJ2-2	CASSGQGSPGELFF	TGTGCCAGCAGTGGACAGGGCTCGCCCGGGGAGCTGTTTTTT
.	TRBV2	.	TRBJ1-4	CASRDGGRGSREKLFF	TGTGCCAGCAGGGACGGGGGGAGGGGTTCTCGTGAAAAACTGTTTTTT
.	TRBV27	.	TRBJ1-1	CASSLLVGGLTEAFF	TGTGCCAGCAGTTTATTAGTCGGGGGTCTTACTGAAGCTTTCTTT
.	TRBV6-5	TRBD2	TRBJ2-1	CASSNSLSGNEQFF	TGTGCCAGCAGCAACTCCCTTAGCGGGAATGAGCAGTTCTTC
.	TRBV7-9	TRBD2	TRBJ2-7	CASSLERSGRAEQYF	TGTGCCAGCAGCTTAGAAAGAAGCGGGAGGGCCGAGCAGTACTTC
.	TRBV9	TRBD1	TRBJ1-2	CASSPQLRDRGPNYGYTF	TGTGCCAGCAGCCCTCAACTAAGGGACAGGGGCCCTAACTATGGCTACACCTTC
.	TRBV7-2	TRBD2	TRBJ2-3	CASSLGLAGGPSTDTQYF	TGTGCCAGCAGCCTGGGACTAGCGGGAGGGCCCAGCACAGATACGCAGTATTTT
once	TRBV29-1	.	TRBJ1-3	CSVELLEGARNTIYF	TGCAGCGTTGAACTCTTAGAGGGCGCGAGAAACACCATATATTTT
.	TRBV11-2	TRBD1	TRBJ2-5	CASSLEQGARETQYF	TGTGCCAGCAGCTTAGAACAGGGGGCACGGGAGACCCAGTACTTC
once	TRBV1	.	TRBJ2-1	CTSSRGDQAASGVYNEQFF	TGCACCAGCAGCCGGGGCGATCAGGCTGCTAGCGGGGTTTACAATGAGCAGTTCTTC
once	TRBV30	.	TRBJ1-1	CASSTMNTEAFF	TGTGCCTCCAGTACGATGAACACTGAAGCTTTCTTT
.	TRBV27	TRBD2	TRBJ2-3	CASTGGGRLTDTQYF	TGTGCCAGCACCGGGGGGGGCAGGCTCACAGATACGCAGTATTTT
.	TRBV7-3	.	TRBJ1-2	CASSLGGAQIYGYTF	TGTGCCAGCAGCTTAGGGGGGGCGCAAATCTATGGCTACACCTTC
once	TRBV28	.	TRBJ1-2	CASSFLGRTYGYTF	TGTGCCAGCAGTTTCCTGGGCCGAACGTATGGCTACACCTTC
.	TRBV2	TRBD2	TRBJ2-7	CASSLTRGLGSDEQYF	TGTGCCAGCAGTCTAACTAGGGGACTAGGCTCAGACGAGCAGTACTTC
.	TRBV4-3	.	TRBJ2-7	CASSQLGGSEQYF	TGCGCCAGCAGCCAACTGGGGGGATCCGAGCAGTACTTC
.	TRBV18	TRBD1	TRBJ1-5	CASSPRTGDNQPQHF	TGTGCCAGCTCACCCCGGACAGGGGACAATCAGCCCCAGCATTTT
.	TRBV7-2	.	TRBJ2-7	CASALGQSYEQYF	TGTGCCTCCGCGCTGGGACAATCCTACGAGCAGTACTTC
.	TRBV19	TRBD1	TRBJ1-5	CASSILGTVNQPQHF	TGTGCCAGTAGTATTTTAGGGACAGTCAATCAGCCCCAGCATTTT
.	TRBV11-2	.	TRBJ1-1	CASSLVRSVLGTEAFF	TGTGCCAGCAGCTTAGTCAGGTCTGTTTTAGGCACTGAAGCTTTCTTT
.	TRBV9	.	TRBJ2-6	CASSVDRVRATGANVLTF	TGTGCCAGCAGCGTAGACAGGGTCCGTGCGACTGGGGCCAACGTCCTGACTTTC
.	TRBV11-1	TRBD2	TRBJ2-2	CASSLLAGVDTGELFF	TGTGCCAGCAGCTTATTGGCGGGAGTAGACACCGGGGAGCTGTTTTTT